These 3 T cell receptor beta chains came from one sample sequenced in a study of blood T cell repertoires in COVID-19. The assay was immunoSEQ multiplex PCR, and TCRdb's table has in-frame clones only and misses some. The sample lists approximately 79,000 clones; 80% to 90% were seen once. Sequencing input: peripheral blood. The origin of the receptors is a woman aged 50 to 60 with acute or convalescent COVID-19.

The genes are TRBV7-9 and TRBJ1-3, with D perhaps TRBD1 (5 bases). The CDR3 sequence is 14 residues long. Trimming removed 4 bases from V and 4 bases from J, with 11 bases in between. In germline, CDR1 is SEHNR, CDR2 FQNEAQ (reference sequence). The CDR3 protein is CASSSGGTGNTIYF. CDR3 DNA sequence: TGTGCCAGCAGCTCCGGGGGGACGGGAAACACCATATATTTT. The full variable domain, in which reference TRBV7-9 and TRBJ1-3 provide the parts outside the CDR3, is DTGVSQNPRHKITKRGQNVTFRCDPISEHNRLYWYRQTLGQGPEFLTYFQNEAQLEKSRLLSDRFSAERPKGSFSTLEIQRTEQGDSAMYLCASSSGGTGNTIYFGEGSWLTVV.

The chain combines TRBV3-1 (or the pseudogene TRBV3-2) with TRBJ2-7; 7 positions match TRBD1. The germline gives CDR1 LGHDT, CDR2 YNNKEL (reference sequence). V lost 0 bases and J lost 7; bases outside the gene matches: 9. The CDR3 runs 15 residues. This CDR3 is CASSQDGRGSWEQYF. CDR3 nucleotides: TGTGCCAGCAGCCAAGATGGCAGGGGGTCATGGGAGCAGTACTTC.

V gene TRBV7-2 combines with J gene TRBJ1-2; D might be TRBD1 (6 bases). CDR1 and CDR2 (germline): SGHTA, FQGNSA. V lost 1 base and J 3 bases, leaving 9 bases between the germline ends. This CDR3 contains 14 residues. Here the CDR3 DNA reads TGTGCCAGCAGCTTAGATGGGGGCGACTATGGCTACACCTTC. Residues: CASSLDGGDYGYTF. The complete variable domain, with remaining parts taken from reference TRBV7-2 and TRBJ1-2, reads GAGVSQSPSNKVTEKGKDVELRCDPISGHTALYWYRQSLGQGLEFLIYFQGNSAPDKSGLPSDRFSAERTGGSVSTLTIQRTQQEDSAVYLCASSLDGGDYGYTFGSGTRLTVV.